This T cell receptor (beta chain) was captured in a study of OX40 agonist ivuxolimab in advanced cancers. For context, the study as a whole: Ivuxolimab was a fully human IgG2 agonistic monoclonal antibody targeting the costimulatory receptor OX40 (CD134). The paper covers the monotherapy dose-escalation part of the phase I ivuxolimab trial, which included N = 52 patients. Of the approximately 54 patients in dose escalation, about 20 had hepatocellular carcinoma, approximately 15 had melanoma, 9 had renal cell carcinoma and 9 had head and neck cancer. Partial responses occurred in three dose-escalation patients: two with cutaneous melanoma and one with hepatocellular carcinoma. Peripheral TCRbeta sequencing was intended to test whether TCR sequence diversity was altered and clonal T-cell expansion was caused by ivuxolimab. In the dose-escalation cohort, around four fifths of patients were male, and the mean age was roughly 60 years, with a range of about 23 to 85. Prior anti-PD-1, anti-PD-L1 or anti-CTLA-4 therapy was permitted, and 40% of dose-escalation patients had received checkpoint inhibitors. Intravenous ivuxolimab was administered to patients every 2 weeks at six dose levels: 0.01, 0.1, 0.3, 1.5, 3 and 10 mg/kg.

Genomic DNA was isolated from the sorted cells so that the TCRbeta CDR3 region could be sequenced. The immunoSEQ Assay was used for sequencing of TCRbeta CDR3 regions. In TCRdb, the immuneACCESS table is reduced to in-frame sequences with V and J assigned. These tables do not hold every clone; where another copy was compared, an unresolved V gene accounts for under half, and the others remain unexplained. For this sample there are 60,000 to 70,000 clones; approximately 80% appear just once. Of the sample, 0.95% to 1.5% is held by the ten largest clones. In regard to this clone: What this receptor recognizes is not known. There are no base qualities to consult, and no much larger clone falls within one base.

Beyond this particular receptor, the publication reports: In the 0.1-3.0 mg/kg groups, partial responders had among the lowest normalized peripheral clonal expansion, particularly in CD8+ T cells. Which antigens the clonally expanded peripheral T cells were specific for was not determined. Low levels of normalized T-cell clonal expansion were also seen in some nonresponding patients. After ivuxolimab, CD8+ T cells had more expanded clones than CD4+ T cells on average. Clonal expansion of both CD4+ and CD8+ blood T cells was observed from baseline to week 6 at doses 0.1 to 3.0 mg/kg.

The trial excluded patients who had a history of autoimmune disease or were on systemic immunosuppression. Peripheral blood for TCR sequencing was collected from all dose cohorts at baseline, on cycle 4 day 1, and on cycle 7 day 1. The samples were drawn from a first-in-human, open-label, multicenter phase I dose-escalation trial of ivuxolimab. Adults with locally advanced or metastatic melanoma, renal cell carcinoma, hepatocellular carcinoma or head and neck squamous cell carcinoma were enrolled in the trial. Before TCR sequencing, CD4+ and CD8+ T cells were separately sorted from peripheral blood. The clonotype originates from an adult with an advanced solid tumor such as melanoma, head and neck, liver or kidney cancer. This material consisted of CD4+ or CD8+ T cells sorted from blood, taken in a trial of the OX40 agonist ivuxolimab.

The encoded CDR3 is CASSYLRDSSTDTQYF. The nucleotides are TGCGCCAGCAGCTACCTACGGGACAGTAGCACAGATACGCAGTATTTT. The rearranged segments are TRBV5-1 and TRBJ2-3; TRBD1 agrees with 7 junctional bases. Trimming takes 3 bases off V and 0 bases off J; junction bases not matched to a gene: 7. The CDR3 sequence holds 16 residues, the cysteine and phenylalanine included. Only the CDR3 region is kept as DNA, spanning 48 bases read in frame from base 1. CDR1 and CDR2 are read off the germline V gene as SGHRS and YFSETQ.